The entry that follows covers one TCR beta chain sequence. Reverse transcription of 0.5 to 1 ug RNA was performed with random hexamers. TCRdb ran MiXCR on the immunoSEQ multiplex PCR reads and lists one entry per CDR3 protein. The table lists roughly 200,000 distinct CDR3 sequences, 85% to 95% of them singletons. The data stem from a study of CD8 T cells in Susac syndrome. V was pared by 5 bases and J by 3 bases, with 2 bases of the junction left unmatched. This CDR3 is built from 14 residues. Germline CDR1 is SGHTA and CDR2 is FQGNSA. This TCR was sampled from a human donor in good health. J is TRBJ1-5 and V is TRBV7-2; 9 nucleotides align to TRBD1. The specimen sequenced was CD4+ T cells from PBMCs. The CDR3 DNA sequence: TGTGCCAGCAGCGGGACAGGGCTCAATCAGCCCCAGCATTTT. It yields the protein CASSGTGLNQPQHF.